Reported below is one TCR beta chain. Its antigen remains unidentified. TCRdb keeps only in-frame clones here, not all; method: immunoSEQ multiplex PCR. The table records 40,000 to 50,000 clones, nearly 70% of them present only once. This entry comes from a study of PD-1 blockade in classical Hodgkin lymphoma. The overall study: Patients were infused with nivolumab 3 mg/kg every 2 weeks. Notes on the study in general: Baseline diversity was lower in partial responders and progressors than complete responders. Undefined causes, possibly disease activity or prior therapy, underlie the repertoire differences. A reduction in baseline TCR diversity was reportedly seen in newly diagnosed patients relative to healthy donors.

Time point specified: cycle 4 day 1 (C4D1), after around six weeks of nivolumab. With no exception, relapse followed autologous stem cell transplantation in all patients, and brentuximab vedotin exposure varied. V was trimmed by 0 bases and J by 3 bases, leaving 10 bases between them. CDR3 length equals 14 residues. CDR1 and CDR2 from the germline V gene are SGDLS and YYNGEE. The rearrangement links TRBV9 to TRBJ2-7; D is undetermined. The receptor was derived from a human donor with classical Hodgkin lymphoma. Sequences were derived from peripheral blood mononuclear cells (PBMCs), sampled before the fourth cycle of nivolumab. Here the CDR3 reads CASSVEELNYEQYF. The CDR3 DNA follows: TGTGCCAGCAGCGTAGAAGAGCTCAACTACGAGCAGTACTTC. Filled out from reference TRBV9 and TRBJ2-7, the complete variable domain reads DSGVTQTPKHLITATGQRVTLRCSPRSGDLSVYWYQQSLDQGLQFLIQYYNGEERAKGNILERFSAQQFPDLHSELNLSSLELGDSALYFCASSVEELNYEQYFGPGTRLTVT.